Below, 32 T cell receptor beta chains from the same sample are listed, as sequenced in a study of blood T cell repertoires in COVID-19. Produced via immunoSEQ multiplex PCR; TCRdb's table is partial and in-frame only. The sample includes roughly 150,000 clones, more than 75% of them seen just once. The sequenced material came from peripheral blood. The receptor set was obtained from a man aged 60 to 69 with acute or convalescent COVID-19.

The chain combines TRBV11-3 with TRBJ1-1, with D maybe TRBD1 (5 bases). V was pared by 3 bases and J by 1 base, with 9 bases between. Germline V gives CDR1 SGHNT, CDR2 YENEEA. The CDR3 loop spans 14 amino acids. CDR3 sequence reads: CASSLGGWNTEAFF. The CDR3 nucleotides read TGTGCCAGCAGCTTGGGGGGATGGAACACTGAAGCTTTCTTT.

The chain employs TRBV18 and TRBJ2-7; D possibly corresponds to TRBD1 (5 bases). The CDR3 is 14 residues long. V dropped 0 bases and J dropped 1 base, with 7 bases sitting between them. Germline CDR1 is KGHSH and CDR2 is LQKENI. The CDR3 sequence is CASSPPDISYEQYF. CDR3 DNA: TGTGCCAGCTCACCACCGGACATTTCCTACGAGCAGTACTTC. Looking up the rest from reference TRBV18 and TRBJ2-7 gives the full variable domain: NAGVMQNPRHLVRRRGQEARLRCSPMKGHSHVYWYRQLPEEGLKFMVYLQKENIIDESGMPKERFSAEFPKEGPSILRIQQVVRGDSAAYFCASSPPDISYEQYFGPGTRLTVT.

This clone came up once. The chain joins TRBV19 to TRBJ2-2; 7 bases agree with TRBD1. With V trimmed by 4 bases and J by 5 bases, 7 bases remained unmatched. Germline-derived CDR1 and CDR2 are LNHDA and SQIVND (reference sequence). The CDR3 is 15 residues long. The CDR3 coding sequence is TGTGCCAGTAGTACAAGACAGGGTTTAACCGGGGAGCTGTTTTTT. This translates into CASSTRQGLTGELFF.

The rearrangement uses TRBV6-4 and TRBJ2-7; TRBD1 matches 11 bases. The CDR3 extends over 14 amino acids. Germline V gene lookup returns CDR1 MRHNA and CDR2 SNTAGT. V shed 4 bases and J 6 bases; nucleotides not matched to a gene: 5. In nucleotides, the CDR3 is TGTGCCAGCAGTGCGTCGGGACAGGGGGGCGAGCAGTACTTC. Its translation is CASSASGQGGEQYF.

The chain joins TRBV5-6 to TRBJ2-7; 7 positions match TRBD1. V shed 2 bases and J 5 bases; nucleotides not matched to a gene: 10. Germline V gives CDR1 SGHDT, CDR2 YYEEEE. This CDR3 has 15 amino acids. CDR3 sequence: CASSFKTGIPHEQYF. The DNA of the CDR3 is TGTGCCAGCAGCTTTAAGACAGGGATCCCCCACGAGCAGTACTTC.

The V and J genes are TRBV24-1 and TRBJ2-1, with D perhaps matching TRBD1 (5 bases). The V and J ends lost 3 bases and 10 bases respectively, with 9 bases between them. The V gene's germline CDR1 is KGHDR and CDR2 SFDVKD. The CDR3 runs to 12 residues. DNA for the CDR3: TGTGCCACCAGTGATCCCGGACACGAGCAGTTCTTC. As protein: CATSDPGHEQFF.

The rearrangement joins TRBV5-4 to TRBJ2-5; TRBD2 matches 10 bases. The V gene's germline CDR1 is SGHNT and CDR2 YYREEE (reference sequence). The CDR3 is made up of 18 amino acids. V gave up 5 bases and J gave up 3 bases; unmatched junction bases: 16. CDR3 protein: CASSRPGLAGASEETQYF. The CDR3 nucleotides are TGTGCCAGCAGTCGTCCGGGGCTAGCGGGAGCATCGGAAGAGACCCAGTACTTC.

The V gene is TRBV5-1, the J gene TRBJ2-3; TRBD1 might be the D (6 bases). The CDR3 consists of 15 residues. Germline V gene data show CDR1 as SGHRS and CDR2 as YFSETQ. Trimming took 4 bases from V and 6 from J, leaving 18 bases between them. CDR3 region: CASSLTGQGTDTQYF. CDR3 DNA sequence: TGCGCCAGCAGCCTGACGGGACAAGGGACGGATACGCAGTATTTT.

The genes are TRBV28 and TRBJ1-6, with TRBD1 matching over 12 bases. Germline V gene lookup returns CDR1 MDHEN and CDR2 SYDVKM. This CDR3 has 17 amino acids. V shed 6 bases, J shed 3 bases, and the junction held 6 bases outside the gene matches. CDR3 nucleotide sequence: TGTGCCAGCAGGTCGGGACAGGGGGCTATCTATAATTCACCCCTCCACTTT. Its translation is CASRSGQGAIYNSPLHF.

This clone was detected a few times. The genes are TRBV6-5 and TRBJ1-2, with D tentatively TRBD1 (6 bases). This CDR3 has 12 amino acids. V lost 5 bases, J lost 8 bases, and 12 bases lay in between. Looked up from germline, CDR1 is MNHEY and CDR2 is SVGAGI. CDR3 in DNA: TGTGCCAGCAGTATAGGGGGATTGGGCTACACCTTC. It codes for CASSIGGLGYTF.

V and J are TRBV21-1 and TRBJ2-6; the D call TRBD2 from the table was never checked on the DNA. TRBV21-1 is flagged as a pseudogene. The CDR3 is 19 amino acids. CDR3 bases: TGTGCCAGCAGCACTCGGTCGGGAGCCTTCTACTCTGGGGCCAACGTCCTGACTTTC. It specifies CASSTRSGAFYSGANVLTF.

This clone has only a few counts. The CDR3 loop is CASSISAGTYNEQFF. As DNA, the CDR3 is TGTGCCAGTAGTATCTCAGCGGGAACGTACAATGAGCAGTTCTTC. The chain uses TRBV19 and TRBJ2-1, with 7 positions matching TRBD2. The germline gives CDR1 LNHDA, CDR2 SQIVND (reference sequence). The CDR3 loop spans 15 amino acids. With 3 bases clipped from V and 4 bases from J, the junction kept 6 bases outside the gene matches.

This chain uses TRBV29-1 with TRBJ1-1, with D uncertain. Looked up from germline, CDR1 is SQVTM and CDR2 is ANQGSEA. V was cut by 5 bases and J by 3 bases, with 13 bases left in between. The CDR3 runs to 13 residues. DNA for the CDR3: TGCAGCGTTTGGAAGGAGATTGACACTGAAGCTTTCTTT. It is translated as CSVWKEIDTEAFF.

The gene calls are TRBV19 and TRBJ2-7; perhaps TRBD1 as D (6 bases). V shed 6 bases and J shed 5 bases, with 14 bases lying between them. Germline V gene lookup returns CDR1 LNHDA and CDR2 SQIVND (reference sequence). CDR3 length equals 13 residues. The CDR3 DNA follows: TGTGCCAGTAGACCCGCAGGGGCCCACGAGCAGTACTTC. Its translation: CASRPAGAHEQYF.

The chain uses TRBV12-3 or TRBV12-4 and TRBJ1-4; perhaps TRBD1 as D (6 bases). The ends were cut back, 5 bases at V and 5 bases at J, with 9 bases in the middle. This CDR3 has 13 amino acids. In DNA form, the CDR3 reads TGTGCCAGCAGTGATGACAGGAATGAAAAACTGTTTTTT. Encoded protein: CASSDDRNEKLFF.

The chain is built from TRBV28 and TRBJ2-1, with 11 bases that match TRBD2. The CDR3 contains 20 residues. With V trimmed by 5 bases and J by 3 bases, 18 bases remained unmatched. Per the germline V gene, CDR1 is MDHEN and CDR2 is SYDVKM. CDR3 residues: CASSQRGGSGRAGGYNEQFF. Here the CDR3 DNA reads TGTGCCAGCAGTCAAAGGGGGGGTAGCGGGAGGGCCGGAGGCTACAATGAGCAGTTCTTC.

This clone was seen just once. The rearrangement links TRBV11-3 to TRBJ2-1; tentative D call: TRBD2 (6 bases). The ends were cut back, 3 bases at V and 9 bases at J, with 15 bases in the middle. Germline CDR1 is SGHNT and CDR2 is YENEEA. The CDR3 is 14 residues long. The CDR3 here is CASSFTAGIGEQFF. In nucleotides, the CDR3 is TGTGCCAGCAGCTTCACCGCGGGAATTGGTGAGCAGTTCTTC.

The rearrangement links TRBV11-2 to TRBJ2-3; D perhaps matches TRBD2 (6 bases). V gave up 4 bases and J gave up 5 bases, with 13 bases separating them. Per germline, CDR1 SGHAT and CDR2 FQNNGV. There are 14 residues in the CDR3. CDR3 DNA: TGTGCCAGCAGCTCCCGGGACTTAGGAGATACGCAGTATTTT. Translation: CASSSRDLGDTQYF.

This clone was detected only once. The chain recombines TRBV6-5 with TRBJ2-5; possibly TRBD1 for D (5 bases). Trimming shortened V by 7 bases and J by 5 bases, and 11 bases separated the two germline ends. This CDR3 has 12 residues. Looked up from germline, CDR1 is MNHEY and CDR2 is SVGAGI. The CDR3 loop reads CASIGARETQYF. The CDR3 DNA sequence: TGTGCCAGCATAGGGGCCCGGGAGACCCAGTACTTC.

The chain recombines TRBV27 with TRBJ1-5, with D hard to call. Germline V gene data show CDR1 as MNHEY and CDR2 as SMNVEV (reference sequence). The CDR3 totals 12 residues. V lost 8 bases to trimming and J lost 2 bases, with 7 bases between them. The CDR3 reads CASGEGNQPQHF. DNA for the CDR3: TGTGCCAGCGGGGAGGGCAATCAGCCCCAGCATTTT.

This clone was seen more than once but under ten times. The rearrangement uses TRBV5-4 and TRBJ2-7; the D gene is possibly TRBD1 (6 bases). The germline V gene encodes CDR1 SGHNT and CDR2 YYREEE (reference sequence). V lost 1 base and J lost 3, with 14 bases in between. The CDR3 runs to 15 residues. CDR3 nucleotide sequence: TGTGCCAGCAGCTTGCCGGGCAGGGGAGTCTACGAGCAGTACTTC. This translates into CASSLPGRGVYEQYF.

The chain is built from TRBV30 and TRBJ2-7; 11 nucleotides agree with TRBD2. Unmatched junction bases numbered 7, after V lost 2 bases and J lost 4 bases. The CDR3 is 15 residues long. Per germline, CDR1 GTSNPN and CDR2 SVGIG (reference sequence). The CDR3 DNA reads TGTGCCTGGAGTTCACGACTAGCGGGGTTTTACGAGCAGTACTTC. This translates into CAWSSRLAGFYEQYF.

V and J are TRBV10-1 and TRBJ2-3, with D maybe TRBD1 (5 bases). CDR1 and CDR2 from the germline V gene are WNHNN and SYGVQD (reference sequence). CDR3 length equals 15 residues. Trimming took off 8 bases at V and 0 bases at J, with 15 bases between the two ends. This chain's CDR3 is CASSQGGTSTDTQYF. CDR3 in DNA: TGCGCCAGCTCCCAGGGCGGAACCAGCACAGATACGCAGTATTTT.

V usage is TRBV3-1 (or the pseudogene TRBV3-2) and J usage is TRBJ1-2, with TRBD1 as a possible D gene (5 bases). The CDR3 runs 15 residues. Germline-derived CDR1 and CDR2 are LGHDT and YNNKEL (reference sequence). V lost 1 base to trimming and J lost 7 bases, with 16 bases between them. This chain's CDR3 is CASSQGEQAVRGYTF. In DNA form, the CDR3 reads TGTGCCAGCAGCCAAGGGGAACAGGCGGTTCGTGGCTACACCTTC.

The rearrangement uses TRBV7-2 and TRBJ1-4; D is undetermined. Trimming left V 2 bases short and J 8 bases short, with 6 bases between. CDR1 is SGHTA, CDR2 FQGNSA, per germline. The CDR3 is 12 residues long. CDR3 nucleotide sequence: TGTGCCAGCAGCTTACGGTTGGAAAAACTGTTTTTT. Translation gives CASSLRLEKLFF. Based on the CDR3 plus reference TRBV7-2 and TRBJ1-4, the full variable domain is GAGVSQSPSNKVTEKGKDVELRCDPISGHTALYWYRQSLGQGLEFLIYFQGNSAPDKSGLPSDRFSAERTGGSVSTLTIQRTQQEDSAVYLCASSLRLEKLFFGSGTQLSVL.

V and J are TRBV5-8 and TRBJ2-2; TRBD1 matches 8 bases. The trim removed 5 bases at V and 4 bases at J, leaving 7 bases unmatched. This CDR3 region has 15 residues. CDR1 and CDR2 (germline): SGHTS, YDEGEE. The CDR3 reads CASRDRGRATGELFF. Here the CDR3 DNA reads TGTGCCAGCAGAGACAGGGGAAGGGCCACCGGGGAGCTGTTTTTT.

In this sample, this clone turned up once. CDR3 nucleotide sequence: TGTGCCAGCAGCCAGCGGACAGGGCGCTTAGGAGAAAAACTGTTTTTT. Translation gives CASSQRTGRLGEKLFF. The chain carries TRBV7-9 and TRBJ1-4; TRBD1 agrees at 8 bases. This CDR3 contains 16 residues. V shed 5 bases and J 8 bases; nucleotides not matched to a gene: 13. CDR1 is SEHNR, CDR2 FQNEAQ, per germline (reference sequence).

The gene calls are TRBV7-2 and TRBJ2-7, with 12 bases identical to TRBD1. The CDR3 spans 15 residues. Per germline, CDR1 SGHTA and CDR2 FQGNSA. The V and J ends lost 5 bases and 4 bases, in that order; junction bases with no gene match: 6. DNA for the CDR3: TGTGCCAGCAGCGGAACGGGACAGGGGGCTTACGAGCAGTACTTC. This gives the protein CASSGTGQGAYEQYF. Filled out from reference TRBV7-2 and TRBJ2-7, the complete variable domain reads GAGVSQSPSNKVTEKGKDVELRCDPISGHTALYWYRQSLGQGLEFLIYFQGNSAPDKSGLPSDRFSAERTGGSVSTLTIQRTQQEDSAVYLCASSGTGQGAYEQYFGPGTRLTVT.

The chain carries TRBV5-4 and TRBJ1-1, with unresolved D. The germline V gene encodes CDR1 SGHNT and CDR2 YYREEE (reference sequence). V was shortened by 0 bases and J by 4 bases, with 10 bases between the two germline ends. The CDR3 is 14 residues long. CDR3 sequence: CASSLALPSTEAFF. CDR3 bases: TGTGCCAGCAGCTTGGCTCTACCGAGCACTGAAGCTTTCTTT.

The chain has TRBV5-4 and TRBJ1-6; possibly TRBD1 for D (5 bases). The germline gives CDR1 SGHNT, CDR2 YYREEE (reference sequence). V dropped 4 bases and J dropped 3 bases, with 14 bases sitting between them. The CDR3 has 16 amino acids. CDR3 loop: CASSTDQGLYNSPLHF. For the CDR3, the DNA is TGTGCCAGCAGCACCGATCAGGGCCTCTATAATTCACCCCTCCACTTT.

This clone was seen only a few times. The chain recombines TRBV6-4 with TRBJ2-6, with a possible D match to TRBD2 (5 bases). The germline V and J ends were trimmed by 6 bases and 0 bases, with 12 bases remaining between them. The CDR3 contains 16 residues. Germline V gives CDR1 MRHNA, CDR2 SNTAGT. The CDR3 nucleotides read TGTGCCAGCAGCCCCGGGGTTGACTCTGGGGCCAACGTCCTGACTTTC. It yields the protein CASSPGVDSGANVLTF.

The chain employs TRBV5-1 and TRBJ1-2; 11 positions match TRBD1. CDR1 is SGHRS, CDR2 YFSETQ, per germline. This CDR3 spans 14 amino acids. V lost 4 bases, J lost 6 bases, and 5 bases stayed unmatched. The CDR3 region is CASSPQGQGDGYTF. DNA of the CDR3: TGCGCCAGCAGCCCCCAGGGACAGGGGGATGGCTACACCTTC.